Sequencing of this TCR beta chain was carried out in a study of neurological immune-mediated disorders. The CDR3 length is 11 residues. The V end was cut by 9 bases, the J end by 1 base, with 4 bases between. This sample's time point: technical triplicate 2. This clonotype appeared many times. TCRdb reanalysed the 5' RACE reads using MiXCR and keeps one entry per CDR3 protein. This sample has more than 55,000 distinct CDR3 sequences; 24% occur once, and the top ten carry around 4.5%. V is TRBV12-3 or TRBV12-4 and J is TRBJ1-3, with unresolved D. The receptor's source is a man in his fifties or sixties with HTLV-1-associated myelopathy (HAM/TSP). Sequenced: PBMCs. CDR3 DNA: TGTGCCAGTGAGTCTGGAAACACCATATATTTT. It codes for CASESGNTIYF.